Below, one TCR beta chain is given with its context. The length of the CDR3 is 14 residues. In germline, CDR1 is SQVTM, CDR2 ANQGSEA. V lost 6 bases, J lost 3 bases, and 9 bases stayed unmatched. The data are from a study of human T cells and chemical hapten exposure. Documented time point: pre-sensitization, week 0. Treatment defined: therapeutic diphenylcyclopropenone sensitization with weekly scalp DPC. Using its own MiXCR run on the RACE reads, TCRdb lists one record per CDR3 protein. The data contain around 260,000 distinct CDR3 sequences, about 9.4% of them singletons. The chain joins TRBV29-1 to TRBJ2-7; 9 bases are a match to TRBD1. This sample comprised whole blood, obtained in connection with sensitization to the hapten diphenylcyclopropenone (DPC). This receptor was taken from a woman in her 40s with alopecia areata. Some clones in this sample may be carry-over from other donors' samples. The CDR3 loop is CSVVGQGTFYEQYF. CDR3 nucleotides: TGCAGCGTCGTTGGACAGGGGACGTTCTACGAGCAGTACTTC.